A single sample gave rise to the 3 T cell receptor beta chains below, sequenced in a study of cytomegalovirus exposure and HLA in healthy donors. TCRdb's copy holds only in-frame clones and misses some; the assay was immunoSEQ multiplex PCR. The data contain around 160,000 clones, about four fifths of them singletons. Material: PBMCs. These TCRs come from a man younger than 45 in good health and CMV-seropositive.

The V gene is TRBV11-3, the J gene TRBJ2-7; D possibly corresponds to TRBD2 (5 bases). Germline CDR1 SGHNT, CDR2 YENEEA. There are 12 residues in the CDR3. V dropped 4 bases and J dropped 6 bases, with 10 bases sitting between them. CDR3: CASSSSTSEQYF. CDR3 nucleotides: TGTGCCAGCAGCTCAAGCACTAGCGAGCAGTACTTC.

The chain is built from TRBV5-6 and TRBJ1-1; D is unclear. Germline V gene lookup returns CDR1 SGHDT and CDR2 YYEEEE. Trimming cost V 5 bases and J 4 bases, with 9 bases left between them. This CDR3 contains 12 residues. This CDR3 reads CASSYGGTEAFF. CDR3 coding DNA: TGTGCCAGCAGTTATGGAGGCACTGAAGCTTTCTTT. Supplemented by reference TRBV5-6 and TRBJ1-1, the full variable domain reads DAGVTQSPTHLIKTRGQQVTLRCSPKSGHDTVSWYQQALGQGPQFIFQYYEEEERQRGNFPDRFSGHQFPNYSSELNVNALLLGDSALYLCASSYGGTEAFFGQGTRLTVV.

The chain employs TRBV5-1 and TRBJ2-6; TRBD2 might be the D (5 bases). The germline CDR1 and CDR2 sequences are SGHRS and YFSETQ. The CDR3 contains 18 residues. V was pared by 0 bases and J by 0 bases, with 13 bases between. This chain's CDR3 is CASSLEGLGRSGANVLTF. Here the CDR3 DNA reads TGCGCCAGCAGCTTGGAAGGACTTGGCCGCTCTGGGGCCAACGTCCTGACTTTC.